Each of the 16 T cell receptor beta chains below was sequenced from the same sample in a study of T cell repertoires in cytomegalovirus infection (dated by TCRdb to between 2017 and 2020). These receptors have no known antigen. The treatment or condition label corresponds to: in vitro stimulation with specific CMV peptide epitopes to enrich CMV-specific T cells. Data came from an Illumina HiSeq 1500. Clones were called with MiXCR by TCRdb after fastp trimmed the public reads at Q25, and only in-frame beta chains were retained. Identical CDR3 proteins give one entry, which carries the most common genes and DNA. Recorded for this sample are hundreds of thousands of distinct CDR3 sequences; about 28% of them occurred a single time. Jointly, the top ten make up 20% of the sample. The material was cultured PBMCs, obtained from culture after CMV antigen stimulation. Receptors originate from a human donor in good health (CMV status not recorded). Some clones in this sample may be carry-over from other donors' samples.

The V call is TRBV18, the J call TRBJ1-4; 7 bases agree with TRBD1. The V segment lost 5 bases and the J segment 3 bases; nucleotides outside the gene matches: 3. Per the germline V gene, CDR1 is KGHSH and CDR2 is LQKENI. This CDR3 region has 14 residues. CDR3 bases: TGTGCCAGCTCAGCGACAGGGTCTAATGAAAAACTGTTTTTT. It yields the protein CASSATGSNEKLFF.

This clonotype was recorded at least ten times. The chain has TRBV12-5 and TRBJ1-1; 9 bases align to TRBD1. V shed 7 bases and J 6 bases; nucleotides not matched to a gene: 12. The germline V gene has CDR1 LGHNT and CDR2 FRNRAP. This CDR3 is built from 15 residues. This CDR3 reads CASAGGGQGNPEAFF. CDR3 in DNA: TGTGCTAGTGCCGGGGGGGGACAGGGTAACCCTGAAGCTTTCTTT.

The chain joins TRBV6-5 to TRBJ2-7; TRBD1 might be the D (7 bases). CDR3 length equals 15 residues. V was cut by 0 bases and J by 2 bases, with 11 bases left in between. Per germline, CDR1 MNHEY and CDR2 SVGAGI. The CDR3 coding sequence is TGTGCCAGCAGTTACTCGGAGGGGGCAACCTACGAGCAGTACTTC. It encodes CASSYSEGATYEQYF.

A few counts support this clonotype. The chain is built from TRBV6-5 and TRBJ2-7; D is perhaps TRBD1 (6 bases). The CDR3 length is 14 residues. Trimming took off 2 bases at V and 3 bases at J, with 11 bases between the two ends. Germline CDR1 and CDR2: MNHEY and SVGAGI. The CDR3 loop is CASSYRTDIYEQYF. The CDR3 nucleotides read TGTGCCAGCAGTTACCGGACAGATATCTACGAGCAGTACTTC.

The sample holds a few counts of this clonotype. DNA of the CDR3: TGCAGTGCCCCGCGACCCGGGGATACGCAGTATTTT. Translating gives CSAPRPGDTQYF. V is TRBV20-1 and J is TRBJ2-3; D unresolved. Germline V gene data show CDR1 as DFQATT and CDR2 as SNEGSKA (reference sequence). Between the trimmed V and J ends, which lost 6 bases and 6 bases, there was a span of 13 bases. This CDR3 spans 12 amino acids.

This clonotype appeared a few times. The rearrangement joins TRBV12-3 or TRBV12-4 to TRBJ2-7; possibly TRBD1 for D (5 bases). Trimming removed 4 bases at V and 3 bases at J, with 13 bases between. CDR3 length: 14 amino acids. CDR3 protein: CASSSETADYEQYF. The DNA of the CDR3 is TGTGCCAGCAGTTCCGAGACAGCTGACTACGAGCAGTACTTC.

The sample holds one count of this clonotype. The chain has TRBV2 and TRBJ1-5; no reliable D call. From germline, CDR1 is SNHLY and CDR2 FYNNEI. There are 16 residues in the CDR3. Trimming removed 6 bases at V and 0 bases at J, with 15 bases between. The CDR3 DNA reads as TGTGCCAGCAGACTTACCCGGGCCGGTAGCAATCAGCCCCAGCATTTT. Protein sequence: CASRLTRAGSNQPQHF.

The CDR3 sequence: CAISELAGSDTQYF. CDR3 sequence (DNA): TGTGCCATCAGTGAGTTAGCGGGGTCAGATACGCAGTATTTT. The chain recombines TRBV10-3 with TRBJ2-3; 8 bases map to TRBD2. Per the germline V gene, CDR1 is ENHRY and CDR2 is SYGVKD. V dropped 1 base and J dropped 4; count of bases not matched to a gene: 1. The CDR3 runs 14 residues.

This sequence joins TRBV20-1 and TRBJ2-3, with D maybe TRBD2 (7 bases). Germline assignment: CDR1 DFQATT and CDR2 SNEGSKA (reference sequence). The CDR3 totals 14 residues. V was trimmed by 4 bases and J by 0 bases, leaving 11 bases between them. This CDR3 is CSAKAGHSTDTQYF. Written as DNA, the CDR3 is TGCAGTGCTAAAGCGGGACATAGCACAGATACGCAGTATTTT.

This clonotype was picked up a small number of times. The rearrangement uses TRBV4-2 and TRBJ1-1; D is ambiguous. V lost 3 bases, J lost 6 bases, and 11 bases lay in between. Germline assignment: CDR1 LGHNA and CDR2 YNFKEQ. The CDR3 totals 13 residues. This CDR3 is CASSQDRVPEAFF. The CDR3 DNA reads as TGTGCCAGCAGCCAGGACCGCGTCCCTGAAGCTTTCTTT.

The chain carries TRBV19 and TRBJ1-5; possibly TRBD1 for D (6 bases). The CDR3 contains 15 residues. V lost 3 bases, J lost 7 bases, and 16 bases lay in between. The germline gives CDR1 LNHDA, CDR2 SQIVND (reference sequence). In DNA, the CDR3 is TGTGCCAGTAGTATGGCAGGGGCGACCAAACAGCCCCAGCATTTT. Protein: CASSMAGATKQPQHF.

This clonotype was seen a few times. The V call is TRBV7-2, the J call TRBJ1-2; 8 positions match TRBD1. The V gene's germline CDR1 is SGHTA and CDR2 FQGNSA. This CDR3 comprises 14 residues. Trimming removed 5 bases from V and 3 bases from J; junction bases left unmatched: 5. In DNA form, the CDR3 reads TGTGCCAGCAGCCTCAGGGGGCCAGACTATGGCTACACCTTC. Residues: CASSLRGPDYGYTF. The full variable domain, completed using reference TRBV7-2 and TRBJ1-2, is GAGVSQSPSNKVTEKGKDVELRCDPISGHTALYWYRQSLGQGLEFLIYFQGNSAPDKSGLPSDRFSAERTGGSVSTLTIQRTQQEDSAVYLCASSLRGPDYGYTFGSGTRLTVV.

The chain combines TRBV19 with TRBJ1-1; 8 bases line up with TRBD1. The CDR3 is made up of 15 amino acids. Unmatched junction bases numbered 1, after V lost 1 base and J lost 0 bases. Looked up from germline, CDR1 is LNHDA and CDR2 is SQIVND (reference sequence). The CDR3 DNA follows: TGTGCCAGTAGTATAGGGGACAGGATGAACACTGAAGCTTTCTTT. Encoded protein: CASSIGDRMNTEAFF.

The J gene is TRBJ2-5, the V gene TRBV25-1, with 7 bases lining up with TRBD2. The junction had 5 bases not matched to a gene; V was cut back by 1 base and J by 0 bases. The CDR3 runs to 16 residues. Per the germline V gene, CDR1 is MGHDK and CDR2 is SYGVNS. Here the CDR3 DNA reads TGTGCCAGCAGTGAATGGGGCGGGAGCTACCAAGAGACCCAGTACTTC. Amino acid sequence: CASSEWGGSYQETQYF. Full variable domain (missing parts from reference TRBV25-1 and TRBJ2-5): EADIYQTPRYLVIGTGKKITLECSQTMGHDKMYWYQQDPGMELHLIHYSYGVNSTEKGDLSSESTVSRIRTEHFPLTLESARPSHTSQYLCASSEWGGSYQETQYFGPGTRLLVL.

The genes are TRBV5-4 and TRBJ1-5, with TRBD1 identical over 9 bases. The germline gives CDR1 SGHNT, CDR2 YYREEE (reference sequence). The CDR3 runs 15 residues. Trimming took 4 bases from V and 5 from J; bases not matched to a gene: 7. CDR3 sequence: CASSTTGGGHQPQHF. CDR3 bases: TGTGCCAGCAGCACGACAGGGGGAGGACATCAGCCCCAGCATTTT.

This clonotype was picked up a small number of times. This chain connects TRBV7-8 to TRBJ1-5, with D possibly being TRBD1 (5 bases). Germline V CDR1 and CDR2: SGHVS, FQNEAQ. CDR3 length: 18 amino acids. V gave up 1 base and J gave up 9 bases, with 25 bases separating them. DNA of the CDR3: TGTGCCAGCAGCTTAGAATCTTGGGGGGTCGAGTCTCTAGGGCCCCAGCATTTT. This encodes CASSLESWGVESLGPQHF.